One TCR beta chain is described in this entry. This clonotype appeared a few times. Which antigen it targets is not known. No clone much larger than this one lies a single base away; base qualities are absent. This entry comes from a study of identical twins (dated by TCRdb to 2015 to 2016). General notes on the study: To test whether fetal clonotypes persist, this study deep-sequenced TCR alpha and beta repertoires from monozygotic twins, from unrelated adults of various ages, and from cord blood. Replicate twin experiments were performed at different times using different library preparation protocols to rule out contamination.

V is reduced by 0 bases and J by 4 bases, leaving a spacing of 14 bases between them. Taken from the germline V gene, the CDR1 and CDR2 loops are SGDLS and YYNGEE. The CDR3 holds 16 amino acids from the cysteine to the phenylalanine. Kept here is only the CDR3 DNA, which spans 48 bases and is read in frame from base 1. The library was produced with 5' RACE. The reads were generated on an Illumina HiSeq 2000. A universal primer binding site was introduced by template switching, and a unique molecular identifier was present in the final cDNA, enabling accurate counting of TCR cDNA molecules. First-strand cDNA for TCR alpha and beta chains was synthesized from specific primers in the conserved constant-segment region. Each cDNA library was double barcoded, with a SMART-Mk sample barcode plus Illumina barcodes, to control for contamination. TruSeq adapter sequences along with Illumina sample barcodes were introduced in two successive PCR steps. The Illumina HiSeq platform was used with custom primers to sequence TCR alpha and beta cDNA libraries. Processing in the source paper ran as follows. Unique molecular identifiers were extracted from raw reads with MiGEC, and CDR3 positions were determined with MiXCR. Recombination models were inferred per individual with the repgenHMM and IGoR tools using an EM algorithm. The tcR package in R was used for shared clonotype analysis, with sharing normalized by the product of cloneset sizes. Out-of-frame nonproductive sequences were analyzed to study raw recombination free of thymic and clonal selection effects. TCRdb reworked the public reads: Q25 trimming with fastp, MiXCR clone assembly, productive beta chains retained. Rows with a matching CDR3 protein are joined into one entry that keeps the most common DNA and genes. The V and J calls come from TCRdb's annotation, not from the publication. The sample profile shows over 600,000 distinct CDR3 sequences; 21% of them were found once. The ten largest clonotypes hold 4% to 5.5% of the sample.

Summary of the overall study and its limitations: Invariant T cells such as MAIT and iNKT could partly confound zero-insertion analyses, though diverse VJ usage argued against this for most clonotypes. Fewer insertions were carried by abundant cord blood beta clonotypes, a similar but weaker trend appeared in young adult naive repertoires, and no such trend appeared in memory repertoires. Excess twin sharing in beta out-of-frame sequences was weaker because fewer shared sequences lowered the signal-to-noise ratio. Recombination models systematically underestimated out-of-frame TCR alpha sharing in monozygotic twins but agreed with sharing between unrelated individuals. Because the same donors could not be followed over many years, conclusions were based on cross-sectional statistical analysis. Compared with coincidental sharing between unrelated individuals, out-of-frame TCR alpha sequences shared between twins had an excess of sequences with low generation probability.

Every donor in the study was a healthy Caucasian. The twin cohort comprised three pairs of female monozygotic twins, all aged about 18 to 29 years. Peripheral blood mononuclear cells were the source from which RNA for the TCR libraries was isolated. These data are also associated with another study on T cells expressing NK-cell markers. As that second study puts it: In sorted CD3+CD56+NKG2C+, CD3+CD56+NKG2C- and CD3+CD56-NKG2C+ T-cell subsets from roughly 8 donors, TCR beta-chain repertoires were profiled. Among the eight sequenced donors, seven were HCMV-seropositive and one was HCMV-seronegative. To restrict sorting to alphabetaTCR-expressing T cells, an anti-gammadeltaTCR antibody was added in several experiments. In six donors, the dominant CD3+CD56+NKG2C+ clonotypes were found to rank among the top 10 CD8+ clonotypes and to make up roughly 1.0-7.0% of CD8+ T cells. Those dominant clonotypes were again the most abundant among CD3+CD56-NKG2C+ cells in a handful of donors, at about 25-60.1%. Whether the expanded NKG2C-expressing T cell clones were specific for HCMV antigens remained unclear. All eight donors whose samples were sequenced were randomly selected healthy volunteers, three of them men and five women. HCMV serostatus was determined by detecting HCMV-specific IgG in serum with a commercial ELISA kit. For five to seven donors, unsorted PBMC were also used to sequence bulk peripheral blood T-cell repertoires. MIGEC handled demultiplexing of the reads and grouping by UMI, while MiTCR was used to assemble and quantify clonotypes. To remove erroneous sequences, TCR cDNA sequences were retained only when supported by two or more reads. Downstream repertoire analysis used the tcR package, and clonotypes were matched across fractions by CDR3 nucleotide sequence plus V segment. VDJmatch was used to annotate antigen specificity against VDJdb, with one amino acid substitution in CDR3 permitted.

The rearranged segments are TRBV9 and TRBJ2-1; the D gene is not confidently resolved. The specimen was PBMCs. This TCR derives from a woman younger than 35 in good health. The DNA sequence reads TGTGCCAGCAGCGTAGAGTGGACCTCGCCTTACAATGAGCAGTTCTTC. Its amino acids are CASSVEWTSPYNEQFF.